Presented here are 21 T cell receptor beta chains from one specimen sequenced in a study of graft-versus-host responses after intestinal transplantation. Only in-frame clones appear in the TCRdb table, and some are missing; sequencing was by immunoSEQ multiplex PCR. The sample carries around 100,000 clones, more than 85% recorded once. These receptors are not linked to any known antigen. The sequencing here drew on unstimulated CD4+ T cells sorted from spleen or lymph node cells, taken before intestinal transplant. These TCRs come from a human donor who received an intestinal transplant.

On this clone: The same CDR3 arises from other DNA sequences in this sample as well. The rearrangement joins TRBV28 to TRBJ1-5, with D unresolved. CDR3 length equals 12 residues. Per germline, CDR1 MDHEN and CDR2 SYDVKM. V was cut by 6 bases and J by 1 base, with 4 bases left in between. CDR3 sequence: CASRPSNQPQHF. DNA for the CDR3: TGTGCCAGCAGGCCCAGCAATCAGCCCCAGCATTTT.

This sequence joins TRBV7-9 and TRBJ2-7, with D possibly matching TRBD2 (5 bases). CDR3 size: 15 residues. The V gene lost 5 bases and the J gene lost 4 bases, with 18 bases spanning the gap. CDR1 and CDR2 (germline): SEHNR, FQNEAQ (reference sequence). CDR3: CASSPTLRVSYEQYF. As DNA, the CDR3 is TGTGCCAGCAGCCCGACGTTGCGGGTGTCTTACGAGCAGTACTTC.

V usage is TRBV5-1 and J usage is TRBJ2-7; 7 nucleotides line up with TRBD2. The V segment lost 0 bases and the J segment 7 bases; nucleotides outside the gene matches: 10. CDR1 is SGHRS and CDR2 is YFSETQ in the germline V gene. CDR3 size: 15 residues. In DNA form, the CDR3 reads TGCGCCAGCAGCTTGGATTCTAGCGGTGTTAGGGAGCAGTACTTC. The encoded protein is CASSLDSSGVREQYF.

The chain carries TRBV5-1 and TRBJ2-5; 9 nucleotides match TRBD1. The V segment lost 4 bases and the J segment 4 bases; nucleotides outside the gene matches: 5. The CDR3 is made up of 14 amino acids. CDR1 is SGHRS, CDR2 YFSETQ, per germline. This CDR3 reads CASSHRDRVETQYF. The CDR3 region has the DNA TGCGCCAGCAGCCACCGGGACAGGGTAGAGACCCAGTACTTC.

The chain employs TRBV19 and TRBJ1-5; no definite D call. Germline V lookup: CDR1 LNHDA, CDR2 SQIVND (reference sequence). Trimming left V 5 bases short and J 3 bases short, with 11 bases between. CDR3 length equals 14 residues. CDR3 protein: CASSSSALNQPQHF. In nucleotides, the CDR3 is TGTGCCAGTAGTTCGTCAGCACTCAATCAGCCCCAGCATTTT.

This rearrangement joins TRBV15 to TRBJ1-3, with 8 bases identical to TRBD1. The CDR3 runs to 15 residues. V was pared by 0 bases and J by 4 bases, with 2 bases of the junction left unmatched. Germline values: CDR1 LNHNV, CDR2 YYDKDF (reference sequence). CDR3 in amino acids: CATSRDRGRGNTIYF. CDR3 nucleotides: TGTGCCACCAGCAGAGACAGGGGGCGCGGAAACACCATATATTTT.

J is TRBJ2-4 and V is TRBV7-3; 7 bases line up with TRBD1. The CDR3 sequence is 17 residues long. Looked up from germline, CDR1 is SGHTA and CDR2 is FQGTGA. The ends lost 3 bases at V and 8 bases at J; junction bases unmatched: 16. The CDR3 region has the DNA TGTGCCAGCAGCTTTGGGATTAACAGGGGCGAGAGGGACATTCAGTACTTC. Encoded protein: CASSFGINRGERDIQYF.

The rearrangement links TRBV5-1 to TRBJ2-5, with D unclear. Trimming took off 3 bases at V and 3 bases at J, with 15 bases between the two ends. The CDR3 has 15 residues. Germline lookup yields CDR1 SGHRS and CDR2 YFSETQ. In DNA, the CDR3 is TGCGCCAGCAGCTCCACGGGTCACCGGGAAGAGACCCAGTACTTC. Its translation: CASSSTGHREETQYF.

The chain carries TRBV7-9 and TRBJ1-2; tentatively, D is TRBD1 (6 bases). Germline-derived CDR1 and CDR2 are SEHNR and FQNEAQ (reference sequence). V lost 2 bases, J lost 8 bases, and 12 bases lay in between. The CDR3 length is 13 residues. In DNA, the CDR3 is TGTGCCAGCAGCTTACCAGGAGGGGGAGGCTACACCTTC. This sequence encodes CASSLPGGGGYTF.

The chain joins TRBV6-6 to TRBJ1-1; D not resolved. Per the germline V gene, CDR1 is MNHNY and CDR2 is SVGAGI (reference sequence). V was cut by 2 bases and J by 1 base, with 8 bases left in between. The CDR3 spans 14 residues. CDR3 protein: CASSYPDQNTEAFF. The CDR3 DNA reads TGTGCCAGCAGTTACCCCGACCAGAACACTGAAGCTTTCTTT.

The V gene is TRBV11-2, the J gene TRBJ1-1; 11 bases line up with TRBD1. Losses at the gene ends were 4 bases for V and 4 bases for J; bases not matched to a gene: 2. This CDR3 region has 14 residues. From germline, CDR1 is SGHAT and CDR2 FQNNGV. CDR3 nucleotide sequence: TGTGCCAGCAGCTCCGGGACAGGGGGCACTGAAGCTTTCTTT. Translated: CASSSGTGGTEAFF.

J is TRBJ2-6 and V is TRBV6-5; D ambiguous. The germline V gene has CDR1 MNHEY and CDR2 SVGAGI. V was trimmed by 5 bases and J by 2 bases, leaving 7 bases between them. There are 14 residues in the CDR3. The CDR3, as DNA: TGTGCCAGCAGTGAAAGTGCTGGGGCCAACGTCCTGACTTTC. Translation gives CASSESAGANVLTF.

The rearrangement links TRBV7-3 to TRBJ2-5, with D possibly TRBD1 on 6 matching bases. The CDR3 length is 16 residues. Germline CDR1 SGHTA, CDR2 FQGTGA. Trimming removed 5 bases from V and 1 base from J, with 17 bases in between. CDR3 region: CASSPGTGLIQETQYF. The CDR3 nucleotides read TGTGCCAGCAGCCCAGGAACAGGGTTGATCCAAGAGACCCAGTACTTC.

The chain couples TRBV19 to TRBJ2-2; D gene unclear. V lost 2 bases, J lost 1 base, and 8 bases lay in between. CDR1 is LNHDA and CDR2 is SQIVND in the germline V gene (reference sequence). The CDR3 consists of 15 residues. CDR3 coding DNA: TGTGCCAGTAGTATATGGTTCCGGAACACCGGGGAGCTGTTTTTT. Its translation is CASSIWFRNTGELFF.

The sample holds a few counts of this clone. This CDR3 is also generated by other DNA sequences in the sample. This chain joins TRBV9 and TRBJ2-5; D is perhaps TRBD1 (6 bases). V lost 3 bases and J 4 bases, leaving 10 bases between the germline ends. The CDR3 sequence is 13 residues long. Germline V CDR1 and CDR2: SGDLS, YYNGEE. In DNA, the CDR3 is TGTGCCAGCAGCGCGTCCAGGGGAGAGACCCAGTACTTC. This translates into CASSASRGETQYF.

The chain recombines TRBV6-1 with TRBJ1-2, with unresolved D. The length of the CDR3 is 13 residues. Germline V gene data show CDR1 as MNHNS and CDR2 as SASEGT. Trimming removed 4 bases at V and 1 base at J, with 7 bases between. The CDR3 is CASSVTDNYGYTF. The CDR3 DNA sequence: TGTGCCAGCAGTGTAACAGATAACTATGGCTACACCTTC.

The rearrangement uses TRBV6-5 and TRBJ2-2; 10 bases line up with TRBD1. The CDR3 sequence is 14 residues long. Germline CDR1 MNHEY, CDR2 SVGAGI. V shed 6 bases and J 7 bases; nucleotides not matched to a gene: 5. The CDR3 region is CASRRQGAGGELFF. Written as DNA, the CDR3 is TGTGCCAGCAGACGACAGGGGGCGGGCGGGGAGCTGTTTTTT.

The rearrangement uses TRBV11-2 and TRBJ1-6; D remains unclear. V gave up 1 base and J gave up 8 bases, with 9 bases separating them. Germline V gene data show CDR1 as SGHAT and CDR2 as FQNNGV. The CDR3 totals 14 residues. CDR3 nucleotides: TGTGCCAGCAGCTTAGGAGTGAGTCATTCACCCCTCCACTTT. Encoded protein: CASSLGVSHSPLHF.

V usage is TRBV7-6 and J usage is TRBJ2-5; maybe TRBD2 (6 bases). TRBJ2-7 matches the DNA end more closely, so the J call is doubtful. CDR1 SGHVS and CDR2 FNYEAQ come from the germline V gene. The CDR3 sequence is 15 residues long. CDR3 bases: TGTGCCAGCAGACCAAGACTAGGGGTCCCCTACGAGCAGTACTTC. Protein product: CASRPRLGVPYEQYF.

The chain recombines TRBV2 with TRBJ1-2, with 8 nucleotides matching TRBD1. Trimming took 4 bases from V and 5 from J; bases not matched to a gene: 3. The CDR3 consists of 13 residues. The germline V gene has CDR1 SNHLY and CDR2 FYNNEI. The DNA for the CDR3 is TGTGCCAGCAGTGGGGACAGGAAGTATGGCTACACCTTC. Translation gives CASSGDRKYGYTF.

The chain employs TRBV12-5 and TRBJ2-1; D is undetermined. Trimming cost V 6 bases and J 2 bases, with 20 bases left between them. The germline V gene has CDR1 LGHNT and CDR2 FRNRAP. The CDR3 length is 17 residues. The DNA of the CDR3 is TGTGCTAGTGGCGTGGTAACGGGCACCCTAGCCTACAATGAGCAGTTCTTC. Protein product: CASGVVTGTLAYNEQFF.